Below are 13 T cell receptor beta chains sequenced from a single sample in a study of early T cells in non-severe SARS-CoV-2 infection. In TCRdb, the 5' RACE reads were re-called with MiXCR into one record per CDR3 protein. The sample holds tens of thousands of distinct CDR3 sequences, approximately 10% seen once. This material consisted of whole blood, taken at baseline. All receptors come from an adult who was a healthcare worker with PCR-confirmed SARS-CoV-2 infection or an uninfected control (not recorded which).

The chain couples TRBV20-1 to TRBJ1-1, with 7 bases aligning to TRBD1. In germline, CDR1 is DFQATT, CDR2 SNEGSKA (reference sequence). This CDR3 is built from 15 residues. The V segment lost 6 bases and the J segment 3 bases; nucleotides outside the gene matches: 13. The CDR3 here is CSASRQGRIHTEAFF. As DNA, the CDR3 is TGCAGTGCCAGCCGACAGGGAAGGATTCACACTGAAGCTTTCTTT.

This clonotype was recorded a few times. This chain joins TRBV11-2 and TRBJ2-2, with D tentatively TRBD2 (7 bases). CDR3 size: 17 residues. CDR1 and CDR2 (germline): SGHAT, FQNNGV. V was clipped by 3 bases and J by 3 bases, with 17 bases between them. The CDR3 DNA reads TGTGCCAGCAGCTTCGCCGGGGGGCGGGGTCACACCGGGGAGCTGTTTTTT. Its protein is CASSFAGGRGHTGELFF.

This clonotype showed up many times. The chain recombines TRBV29-1 with TRBJ2-3, with TRBD2 as a possible D gene (6 bases). Trimming took 6 bases from V and 0 from J, leaving 10 bases between them. The CDR3 has 13 amino acids. Per the germline V gene, CDR1 is SQVTM and CDR2 is ANQGSEA. The CDR3 is CSVGTLSTDTQYF. The DNA of the CDR3 is TGCAGCGTGGGGACTCTTAGCACAGATACGCAGTATTTT.

This clonotype was observed a handful of times. The chain combines TRBV25-1 with TRBJ1-2, with D perhaps TRBD1 (6 bases). V lost 3 bases and J 4 bases, leaving 15 bases between the germline ends. Germline V gene sequence: CDR1 MGHDK, CDR2 SYGVNS. The CDR3 length is 15 residues. CDR3 sequence reads: CASSDAGVKGYGYTF. DNA of the CDR3: TGTGCCAGCAGTGACGCAGGGGTGAAGGGCTATGGCTACACCTTC.

This clonotype was observed a handful of times. This chain joins TRBV3-1 and TRBJ1-6, with 7 bases identical to TRBD1. Germline V CDR1 and CDR2: LGHDT, YNNKEL (reference sequence). CDR3 size: 14 residues. V was clipped by 3 bases and J by 9 bases; unmatched bases: 5. Here the CDR3 reads CASSHDREGSPLHF. For the CDR3, the DNA is TGTGCCAGCAGCCACGACAGGGAGGGTTCACCCCTCCACTTT.

This clonotype was observed a few times. The rearrangement links TRBV5-6 to TRBJ2-7; TRBD1 matches at 9 bases. V dropped 1 base and J dropped 1; count of bases not matched to a gene: 3. Germline V lookup: CDR1 SGHDT, CDR2 YYEEEE. The length of the CDR3 is 15 residues. The CDR3 here is CASSLRTGVSYEQYF. The CDR3 nucleotides read TGTGCCAGCAGCTTGCGGACAGGGGTTTCCTACGAGCAGTACTTC.

The chain is built from TRBV5-1 and TRBJ2-1, with D uncertain. The CDR3 runs to 11 residues. The ends were cut back, 3 bases at V and 5 bases at J, with 3 bases in the middle. CDR1 and CDR2 from the germline V gene are SGHRS and YFSETQ. The CDR3 is CASSSDNEQFF. The CDR3 DNA follows: TGCGCCAGCAGCTCGGACAATGAGCAGTTCTTC.

The CDR3 sequence is CSASGGGYTDTQYF. DNA of the CDR3: TGCAGTGCTAGTGGGGGCGGATACACAGATACGCAGTATTTT. V usage is TRBV20-1 and J usage is TRBJ2-3; D perhaps matches TRBD1 (6 bases). Germline V CDR1 and CDR2: DFQATT, SNEGSKA (reference sequence). V was pared by 3 bases and J by 2 bases, with 12 bases between. This CDR3 has 14 residues.

This clonotype came up a few times. The V call is TRBV12-3 or TRBV12-4, the J call TRBJ2-7; D might be TRBD1 (6 bases). The CDR3 sequence is 12 residues long. Trimming pared 6 bases from V and 13 bases from J, leaving 19 bases between. CDR3 sequence: CASSAPGHHFYF. DNA for the CDR3: TGTGCCAGCAGCGCACCGGGACACCACTTTTACTTC.

This clonotype occurred many times. The genes are TRBV4-1 and TRBJ1-2, with 9 bases that match TRBD1. Germline CDR1 and CDR2: MGHRA and YSYEKL. The CDR3 sequence is 13 residues long. Losses at the gene ends were 3 bases for V and 4 bases for J; bases not matched to a gene: 0. The CDR3: CASSQTGGYGYTF. CDR3 DNA: TGCGCCAGCAGCCAGACAGGGGGCTATGGCTACACCTTC.

Ten or more counts support this clonotype. The rearrangement uses TRBV7-8 and TRBJ1-1; D remains unclear. The CDR3 is made up of 14 amino acids. Trimming pared 8 bases from V and 1 base from J, leaving 14 bases between. CDR1 and CDR2 (germline): SGHVS, FQNEAQ. The CDR3 reads CASGSWAENTEAFF. The CDR3 DNA reads TGTGCCAGCGGTAGTTGGGCAGAGAACACTGAAGCTTTCTTT.

This clonotype has ten or more counts. The chain has TRBV11-2 and TRBJ2-7; D ambiguous. Germline V gene data show CDR1 as SGHAT and CDR2 as FQNNGV. The V gene lost 0 bases and the J gene lost 4 bases, with 7 bases spanning the gap. This CDR3 has 13 amino acids. The CDR3 coding sequence is TGTGCCAGCAGCTTAGAATACGAATACGAGCAGTACTTC. Its protein is CASSLEYEYEQYF.

V is TRBV4-2 and J is TRBJ1-2; possibly TRBD1 for D (6 bases). The V gene lost 4 bases and the J gene lost 5 bases, with 14 bases spanning the gap. The germline V gene encodes CDR1 LGHNA and CDR2 YNFKEQ. The CDR3 is 14 residues long. In DNA, the CDR3 is TGTGCCAGCAGCCTTGTCAGGGGATCGTATGGCTACACCTTC. Its translation: CASSLVRGSYGYTF.